This T cell receptor (beta chain) was retrieved from a study of response to subunit inactivated influenza vaccine. TCRdb re-called the RT-PCR reads through MiXCR, storing one row per CDR3 protein. The data hold some 640,000 distinct CDR3 sequences, with around 14% observed a single time. The germline CDR1 and CDR2 sequences are SNHLY and FYNNEI. The CDR3 runs to 14 residues. V was cut by 5 bases and J by 5 bases, with 13 bases left in between. As concerns this clonotype: Its specificity is unknown.

Findings of the study overall: The authors proposed limited new T cell recruitment per seasonal influenza vaccination.

The rearrangement uses TRBV2 and TRBJ2-1; D uncertain. This specimen consisted of PBMCs from blood, obtained 14 days before vaccination. The receptor was derived from a man over 45 who received an inactivated influenza vaccine. The CDR3 coding sequence is TGTGCCAGCAGTAGATACCCCTTTAACAATGAGCAGTTCTTC. Protein product: CASSRYPFNNEQFF.